This record concerns one T cell receptor (beta chain) sequence. The entry originates in a study of blood T cell repertoires in COVID-19. Study details: Spain, Italy and the United States supplied samples that represented acute and convalescent COVID-19. From T cells, B-cell-depleted T cells, or PBMCs came the material, which was cDNA or gDNA.

Trimming removed 0 bases from V and 5 bases from J; junction bases left unmatched: 6. This CDR3 has 15 residues. Germline CDR1 and CDR2: SQVTM and ANQGSEA. Per the study methods: From reference gene primer amplification, estimates of nucleated cell counts were derived. Produced via immunoSEQ multiplex PCR; TCRdb's table is partial and in-frame only. D and trimming come from the DNA, and the V and J calls and clone size come from that table. There are around 47,000 clones in the sample; about four fifths occur only once, and 26% lies in the top ten. The gene calls are TRBV29-1 and TRBJ2-3, with TRBD1 identical over 9 bases. The sequencing sample was made of peripheral blood. This TCR was recovered from a woman aged 80 or over with COVID-19, enrolled during active disease. CDR3 sequence reads: CSVEDRQGVGDTQYF. Written as DNA, the CDR3 is TGCAGCGTTGAAGATCGACAGGGGGTGGGAGATACGCAGTATTTT.